Listed below are T cell receptor beta chains from one sample, sequenced in a study of blood T cell repertoires in COVID-19. Sequenced by immunoSEQ multiplex PCR; TCRdb stores in-frame clones only, minus some. This table holds fewer than 200,000 clones, roughly 87% found once. Sequences were obtained from peripheral blood. The receptors were sampled from a man aged 18 to 35 who had recovered from COVID-19. The CDR3 runs from the conserved cysteine through the conserved F or W. D genes are given only for firm matches. Only some rows state a clone size, as once, few, many or a class for expanded clones.

D: TRBD2
V: TRBV6-6
J: TRBJ2-2
size: -
CDR3: CASSNPGLADTGELFF
DNA: TGTGCCAGCAGTAACCCGGGACTAGCGGACACCGGGGAGCTGTTTTTT

D: TRBD1
V: TRBV15
J: TRBJ1-2
size: -
CDR3: CATSRLETGVDGYTF
DNA: TGTGCCACCAGCAGATTAGAGACAGGGGTGGATGGCTACACCTTC

D: TRBD2
V: TRBV20-1
J: TRBJ2-5
size: -
CDR3: CSASPGLAGATETQYF
DNA: TGCAGTGCTAGTCCCGGACTAGCGGGAGCTACAGAGACCCAGTACTTC

D: -
V: TRBV7-9
J: TRBJ2-7
size: -
CDR3: CASSLVHWEQYF
DNA: TGTGCCAGCAGCTTAGTACATTGGGAGCAGTACTTC

D: -
V: TRBV7-2
J: TRBJ1-6
size: -
CDR3: CASSLERNSPLHF
DNA: TGTGCCAGCAGCCTCGAGCGGAATTCACCCCTCCACTTT

D: -
V: TRBV5-1
J: TRBJ1-1
size: -
CDR3: CASSFSAGDTEAFF
DNA: TGCGCCAGCAGCTTTTCGGCAGGGGATACTGAAGCTTTCTTT

D: TRBD1
V: TRBV30
J: TRBJ1-2
size: -
CDR3: CAHSGQGGQIYGYTF
DNA: TGTGCCCACAGCGGACAGGGAGGTCAAATCTATGGCTACACCTTC

D: -
V: TRBV2
J: TRBJ1-2
size: -
CDR3: CASSEWPEIYGYTF
DNA: TGTGCCAGCAGTGAATGGCCAGAAATATATGGCTACACCTTC

D: TRBD2
V: TRBV20-1
J: TRBJ2-3
size: -
CDR3: CSASGRSSGRVDTQYF
DNA: TGCAGTGCTAGTGGGCGGTCTAGCGGGAGGGTAGATACGCAGTATTTT

D: -
V: TRBV9
J: TRBJ2-1
size: -
CDR3: CASSVAPRSEQFF
DNA: TGTGCCAGCAGCGTAGCCCCTAGGAGTGAGCAGTTCTTC

D: TRBD1
V: TRBV5-4
J: TRBJ1-1
size: -
CDR3: CASSLRSQGGGGTEAFF
DNA: TGTGCCAGCAGCTTGCGCTCTCAGGGGGGCGGTGGCACTGAAGCTTTCTTT

D: -
V: TRBV5-5
J: TRBJ2-7
size: many
CDR3: CASSFVGQTYEQYF
DNA: TGTGCCAGCAGCTTCGTCGGACAGACCTACGAGCAGTACTTC

D: -
V: TRBV4-3
J: TRBJ2-1
size: -
CDR3: CASSQFITGSGYNEQFF
DNA: TGCGCCAGCAGCCAATTCATAACGGGTAGCGGATACAATGAGCAGTTCTTC

D: -
V: TRBV29-1
J: TRBJ2-1
size: -
CDR3: CSVEQQEYNEQFF
DNA: TGCAGCGTTGAACAACAGGAGTACAATGAGCAGTTCTTC

D: TRBD1
V: TRBV7-2
J: TRBJ1-4
size: -
CDR3: CASLKSPGDRGRKLFF
DNA: TGTGCCAGCCTCAAAAGCCCGGGGGACAGGGGGCGGAAACTGTTTTTT

D: TRBD2
V: TRBV10-1
J: TRBJ2-1
size: -
CDR3: CASSESLAGALGEQFF
DNA: TGCGCCAGCAGTGAGTCCCTAGCGGGAGCCCTAGGAGAGCAGTTCTTC

D: -
V: TRBV5-1
J: TRBJ2-5
size: -
CDR3: CASSFGGSGGETQYF
DNA: TGCGCCAGCAGCTTTGGGGGGAGCGGAGGAGAGACCCAGTACTTC

D: -
V: TRBV6-6
J: TRBJ1-1
size: -
CDR3: CASSYSGATEAFF
DNA: TGTGCCAGCAGTTACTCGGGGGCCACTGAAGCTTTCTTT

D: TRBD2
V: TRBV19
J: TRBJ2-1
size: -
CDR3: CASSIGLAGGYNEQFF
DNA: TGTGCCAGTAGTATCGGGTTAGCGGGAGGGTACAATGAGCAGTTCTTC

D: -
V: TRBV5-4
J: TRBJ2-7
size: few
CDR3: CASSSGRTETYEQYF
DNA: TGTGCCAGCAGCTCCGGGCGGACAGAAACCTACGAGCAGTACTTC

D: TRBD2
V: TRBV27
J: TRBJ2-1
size: -
CDR3: CASRNAGGTYNEQFF
DNA: TGTGCCAGCAGAAACGCGGGGGGGACCTACAATGAGCAGTTCTTC

D: -
V: TRBV7-9
J: TRBJ2-7
size: -
CDR3: CASSLAVAGSYEQYF
DNA: TGTGCCAGCAGCTTAGCTGTCGCAGGGTCCTACGAGCAGTACTTC

D: -
V: TRBV5-1
J: TRBJ1-5
size: -
CDR3: CASSLSGDGNQPQHF
DNA: TGCGCCAGCAGCTTGTCAGGGGATGGCAATCAGCCCCAGCATTTT

D: TRBD2
V: TRBV5-5
J: TRBJ2-2
size: -
CDR3: CASSLDWRESGELFF
DNA: TGTGCCAGCAGCTTAGATTGGCGGGAGTCCGGGGAGCTGTTTTTT

D: TRBD1
V: TRBV5-5
J: TRBJ2-1
size: -
CDR3: CASSLGQGTEQFF
DNA: TGTGCCAGCAGCCTGGGACAGGGGACTGAGCAGTTCTTC

D: -
V: TRBV29-1
J: TRBJ1-1
size: -
CDR3: CSATLGPSTEAFF
DNA: TGCAGCGCGACCCTGGGGCCGAGCACTGAAGCTTTCTTT

D: -
V: TRBV11-2
J: TRBJ2-3
size: -
CDR3: CASSLSSRLSTGDTQYF
DNA: TGTGCCAGCAGCTTAAGTTCTCGACTTTCAACCGGAGATACGCAGTATTTT

D: -
V: TRBV5-1
J: TRBJ2-7
size: -
CDR3: CASSLSGPTYEQYF
DNA: TGCGCCAGCAGCTTGTCAGGGCCGACCTACGAGCAGTACTTC

D: TRBD2
V: TRBV5-4
J: TRBJ2-1
size: -
CDR3: CASSRKGGPRGQFF
DNA: TGTGCCAGCAGCCGCAAGGGAGGGCCGAGGGGGCAGTTCTTC

D: TRBD1
V: TRBV15
J: TRBJ2-5
size: once
CDR3: CATSRVLKGAGETQYF
DNA: TGTGCCACCAGCAGAGTCTTAAAGGGGGCCGGGGAGACCCAGTACTTC

D: -
V: TRBV28
J: TRBJ2-3
size: -
CDR3: CASSGMTVFPTDTQYF
DNA: TGTGCCAGCAGTGGAATGACAGTATTCCCCACAGATACGCAGTATTTT

D: -
V: TRBV6-1
J: TRBJ1-2
size: -
CDR3: CASSEVAGYGYTF
DNA: TGTGCCAGCAGTGAAGTGGCAGGCTATGGCTACACCTTC

D: TRBD2
V: TRBV4-3
J: TRBJ2-3
size: -
CDR3: CASSQNSGRGDTQYF
DNA: TGCGCCAGCAGCCAAAATAGCGGGAGGGGAGATACGCAGTATTTT

D: -
V: TRBV5-1
J: TRBJ2-3
size: once
CDR3: CASSLDRGGPDTQYF
DNA: TGCGCCAGCAGCTTGGACAGGGGGGGCCCAGATACGCAGTATTTT

D: TRBD1
V: TRBV29-1
J: TRBJ1-2
size: many
CDR3: CSVLGTAYGYTF
DNA: TGCAGCGTTCTCGGGACAGCCTATGGCTACACCTTC

D: -
V: TRBV6-5
J: TRBJ2-1
size: -
CDR3: CASSYVLSGEQFF
DNA: TGTGCCAGCAGTTACGTCCTTTCGGGGGAGCAGTTCTTC

D: TRBD1
V: TRBV28
J: TRBJ2-7
size: -
CDR3: CASSFYRGLGEQYF
DNA: TGTGCCAGCAGTTTTTACAGGGGTCTGGGGGAGCAGTACTTC

D: TRBD2
V: TRBV4-1
J: TRBJ2-1
size: -
CDR3: CASSQASSGRAYNEQFF
DNA: TGCGCCAGCAGCCAGGCCTCTAGCGGGAGGGCCTACAATGAGCAGTTCTTC

D: TRBD1
V: TRBV6-5
J: TRBJ1-4
size: -
CDR3: CASGRTGTGEKLFF
DNA: TGTGCCAGCGGGAGGACAGGGACGGGTGAAAAACTGTTTTTT

D: -
V: TRBV5-6
J: TRBJ2-7
size: -
CDR3: CASSAVPGSLSYEQYF
DNA: TGTGCCAGCAGCGCAGTTCCGGGATCACTCTCCTACGAGCAGTACTTC

D: TRBD1
V: TRBV24-1
J: TRBJ1-2
size: few
CDR3: CATSDGQGRGYTF
DNA: TGTGCCACCAGTGATGGACAGGGCCGTGGCTACACCTTC

D: -
V: TRBV4-2
J: TRBJ1-3
size: -
CDR3: CASSQPTGSSGGGTIYF
DNA: TGTGCCAGCAGCCAACCGACCGGGTCCTCGGGGGGGGGCACCATATATTTT

D: TRBD1
V: TRBV4-3
J: TRBJ1-6
size: -
CDR3: CASSQGDRVNNSPLHF
DNA: TGCGCCAGCAGCCAAGGCGACAGGGTCAATAATTCACCCCTCCACTTT

D: TRBD1
V: TRBV7-9
J: TRBJ1-3
size: -
CDR3: CASQGEGNTIYF
DNA: TGTGCCAGCCAGGGGGAAGGAAACACCATATATTTT

D: TRBD1
V: TRBV28
J: TRBJ1-2
size: -
CDR3: CASNLQGDYGYTF
DNA: TGTGCCAGCAATTTACAGGGGGACTATGGCTACACCTTC

D: -
V: TRBV6-2/TRBV6-3
J: TRBJ2-3
size: -
CDR3: CASSYSSGASTDTQYF
DNA: TGTGCCAGCAGTTACTCATCAGGGGCTAGCACAGATACGCAGTATTTT

D: -
V: TRBV5-4
J: TRBJ2-1
size: -
CDR3: CASSLEGLGTREQFF
DNA: TGTGCCAGCAGCTTGGAGGGCCTCGGGACACGGGAGCAGTTCTTC

D: TRBD2
V: TRBV27
J: TRBJ2-3
size: -
CDR3: CASSLGAGGFTDTQYF
DNA: TGTGCCAGCAGTTTAGGAGCGGGGGGTTTCACAGATACGCAGTATTTT

D: -
V: TRBV6-5
J: TRBJ1-6
size: many
CDR3: CASSYSGRAGYSPLHF
DNA: TGTGCCAGCAGTTACTCGGGCAGGGCAGGTTATTCACCCCTCCACTTT

D: TRBD2
V: TRBV7-6
J: TRBJ2-1
size: -
CDR3: CASSLPLAGANNEQFF
DNA: TGTGCCAGCAGCCTTCCTTTAGCGGGAGCCAACAATGAGCAGTTCTTC

D: TRBD2
V: TRBV2
J: TRBJ2-7
size: -
CDR3: CASSEVGGDEQYF
DNA: TGTGCCAGCAGTGAAGTGGGGGGGGACGAGCAGTACTTC

D: -
V: TRBV2
J: TRBJ2-7
size: -
CDR3: CASLSDSSYEQYF
DNA: TGTGCCAGCCTTAGCGATAGCTCCTACGAGCAGTACTTC

D: -
V: TRBV30
J: TRBJ1-4
size: -
CDR3: CAWSVSSSREKLFF
DNA: TGTGCCTGGAGTGTTTCGTCTAGCCGGGAAAAACTGTTTTTT

D: TRBD2
V: TRBV5-6
J: TRBJ2-7
size: -
CDR3: CASSFLGSGKEQYF
DNA: TGTGCCAGCAGCTTTCTCGGTAGCGGGAAAGAGCAGTACTTC

D: TRBD1
V: TRBV3-1/TRBV3-2
J: TRBJ1-5
size: -
CDR3: CASSQEGTGNQPQHF
DNA: TGTGCCAGCAGCCAAGAAGGGACAGGAAATCAGCCCCAGCATTTT

D: -
V: TRBV2
J: TRBJ2-4
size: -
CDR3: CASSDSVKNIQYF
DNA: TGTGCCAGCAGTGACTCAGTCAAAAACATTCAGTACTTC

D: -
V: TRBV19
J: TRBJ1-2
size: -
CDR3: CASSILAGDGYTF
DNA: TGTGCCAGTAGTATTTTGGCAGGGGATGGCTACACCTTC

D: -
V: TRBV5-1
J: TRBJ2-7
size: -
CDR3: CASSYSSNSNYEQYF
DNA: TGCGCCAGCAGCTACTCGAGCAACAGTAACTACGAGCAGTACTTC

D: TRBD1
V: TRBV7-4
J: TRBJ1-1
size: -
CDR3: CASSLEGRGGITEAFF
DNA: TGTGCCAGCAGCTTAGAGGGGAGAGGGGGCATCACTGAAGCTTTCTTT

D: TRBD1
V: TRBV7-7
J: TRBJ2-1
size: -
CDR3: CASSLVRGPGNEQFF
DNA: TGTGCTAGCAGCTTGGTCAGGGGGCCTGGGAATGAGCAGTTCTTC